This TCR beta chain originates from a study of beta chain features in type 1 diabetes. Overall study findings and caveats: Patients showed naive, central memory and Treg TCRB repertoires that appeared more similar than those of healthy donors.

The ends were cut back, 4 bases at V and 0 bases at J, with 10 bases in the middle. The germline V gene has CDR1 MNHEY and CDR2 SVGAGI. The CDR3 is 15 amino acids. Sequencing targeted expressed TCRB transcripts, as all isolated RNA had been reverse transcribed. The table came from immunoSEQ multiplex PCR; TCRdb's copy has only in-frame clones and leaves some out. Counted here are around 430,000 clones, roughly 30% occurring once; the ten biggest clones make up around 0.065%. In the case of this clone: Its antigen remains unknown.

This TCR derives from a man aged 18 to 35 in good health. This chain links TRBV6-5 with TRBJ1-5, with D maybe TRBD1 (6 bases). Sequencing was done on a sample of naive CD4+ T cells from blood. CDR3 residues: CASSSGVYSNQPQHF. CDR3 DNA: TGTGCCAGCAGTTCAGGGGTCTATAGCAATCAGCCCCAGCATTTT.